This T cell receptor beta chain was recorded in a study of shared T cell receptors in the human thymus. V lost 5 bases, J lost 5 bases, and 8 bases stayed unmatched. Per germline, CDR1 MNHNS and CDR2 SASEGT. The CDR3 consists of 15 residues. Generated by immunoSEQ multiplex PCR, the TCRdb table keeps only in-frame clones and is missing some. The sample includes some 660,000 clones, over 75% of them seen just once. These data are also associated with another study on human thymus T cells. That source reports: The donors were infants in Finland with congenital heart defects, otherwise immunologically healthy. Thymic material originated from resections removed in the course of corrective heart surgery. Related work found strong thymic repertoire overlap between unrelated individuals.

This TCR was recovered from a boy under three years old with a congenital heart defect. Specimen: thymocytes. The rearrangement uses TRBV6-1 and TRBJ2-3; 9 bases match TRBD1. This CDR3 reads CASSTGQGQGDTQYF. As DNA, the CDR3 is TGTGCCAGCAGTACCGGACAGGGGCAAGGAGATACGCAGTATTTT.